This TCR beta chain was identified in a study of T cells in Graves' hyperthyroidism and ophthalmopathy (dated by TCRdb to the late 2010s). Looking at the study overall: To identify distinguishing TCR V-J signatures, a discovery cohort of 100 patients was used, comprising fewer than 45 with Graves' ophthalmopathy and under 60 with stable Graves' hyperthyroidism. Prospective prediction of ophthalmopathy was tested in an independent validation cohort of fewer than 20 hyperthyroidism patients and 15 to 17 patients who later progressed to ophthalmopathy. The roughly 91 discovery patients were randomly split 7:3 into training and test sets. The study also compared thyroid tissue and blood T-cell repertoires from more than five Graves' hyperthyroidism patients. After blood sampling, hyperthyroidism patients were treated with methimazole at a starting dose of 30 mg daily, and ophthalmopathy patients were treated with high-dose intravenous methylprednisolone. TCR Vbeta CDR3 sequencing of roughly 140 peripheral blood samples (43 ophthalmopathy, approximately 80 hyperthyroidism and about 17 progressor patients) is reported in the paper. What the authors observed across the whole study: Most expanded thyroid clonotypes (frequency above 0.001) were also detected in blood, a finding suggesting that blood repertoires may reflect thyroid immune responses. A model built on a 13 V-J signature distinguished ophthalmopathy from stable hyperthyroidism, reaching roughly 88% sensitivity and about 81% specificity in cross-validation and 80%/75% in testing. Sample size was not statistically predetermined, and investigators were not blinded to group allocation. In validation, the model predicted progression to ophthalmopathy with around 71% sensitivity and approximately 74% specificity, a median of about six months before onset.

In its sample, this clonotype was seen a few times. There is no known antigen for this receptor. No clone much larger than this one lies a single base away; base qualities are absent. The germline V gene (reference sequence) yields LNHDA for CDR1 and SQIVND for CDR2. The V and J ends are trimmed by 4 bases and 4 bases, leaving 10 bases between them. The CDR3 runs 13 amino acids, cysteine and phenylalanine included. CDR3 DNA is the only sequence kept; it has 39 bases, read in frame from the first base. TCR beta CDR3 regions were amplified from RNA transcripts. A first-round RT-PCR of the TCR CDR3 used the HTBI primer set with the Qiagen OneStep RT-PCR kit. The libraries were constructed in a second round of multiplex PCR and then size-selected and purified. Libraries were sequenced paired-end with 100 bp reads on an Illumina HiSeq2000. The original methods were these. SOAPnuke was used to process the raw data, removing reads that contained adapters or uncalled bases, had a mean Phred below 15, or lacked an exact match to the constant primer or identifier. High-quality paired reads were merged using COPE v1.2.5, and each unique nucleotide sequence was defined as a clonotype. MiTCR v1.1 was used to align clonotypes to the IMGT TRBV, TRBD and TRBJ reference segments. The analysis was restricted to V-J combinations with a frequency above 0.0001, which together covered about 99% of the repertoires. The TCS score was defined as F50 (clonal expansion) divided by E x V (chaos), with BLOSUM62-based TCRdist calculated between CDR3 peptides within each V-J. Welch's t-statistics and random forest reduced several hundred V-J features to about 12, which were used in a naive Bayes classifier (R e1071). The Morisita-Horn index was used to measure how similar the thyroid and blood repertoires were. Through fastp at Q25 and MiXCR, TCRdb rebuilt clones from the public reads, retaining in-frame beta chains. One record per CDR3 amino acid sequence lists the most common genes and DNA. The V and J calls were determined by TCRdb, not by the authors. Here the sample has about 700,000 distinct CDR3 sequences; 40% to 55% occur a single time. Of the sample, more than 7% is held by the ten largest clones.

The study excluded patients with uncontrolled infections, other autoimmune diseases, pregnancy or lactation. Clinical symptoms, serum thyroxine and TRAb, thyroid ultrasound, and orbital computed tomography formed the basis for the diagnoses. Total RNA was extracted using Trizol reagent, and RNA quality was assessed on an Agilent 2100 Bioanalyzer. The receptor's source is an adult man with Graves' disease, either hyperthyroidism or ophthalmopathy (not recorded which). The sequencing input was peripheral blood or thyroid tissue (not recorded which). The chain is made from TRBV19 and TRBJ1-1, with the D gene too uncertain to name. CDR3 region: CASSSSRSTEAFF. Here is the DNA: TGTGCCAGTAGTAGCTCCCGAAGCACTGAAGCTTTCTTT.